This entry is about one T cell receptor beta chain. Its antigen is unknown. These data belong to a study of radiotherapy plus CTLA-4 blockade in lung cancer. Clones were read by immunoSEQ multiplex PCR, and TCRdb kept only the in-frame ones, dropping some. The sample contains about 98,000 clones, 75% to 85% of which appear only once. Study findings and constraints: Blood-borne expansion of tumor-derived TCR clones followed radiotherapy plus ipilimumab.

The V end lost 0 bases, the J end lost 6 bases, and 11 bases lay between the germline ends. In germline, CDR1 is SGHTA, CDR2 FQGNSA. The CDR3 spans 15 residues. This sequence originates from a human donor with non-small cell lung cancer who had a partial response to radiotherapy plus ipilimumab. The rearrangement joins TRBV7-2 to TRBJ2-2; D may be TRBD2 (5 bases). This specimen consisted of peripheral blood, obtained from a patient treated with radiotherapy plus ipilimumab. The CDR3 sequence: CASSLAGRLAGELFF. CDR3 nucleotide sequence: TGTGCCAGCAGCTTAGCGGGGAGATTGGCCGGGGAGCTGTTTTTT.